Reported below is one T cell receptor (beta chain). The data originate from a study of CD8 T cells in Susac syndrome. Random hexamers were used to reverse transcribe an amount of roughly 0.5 to 1 ug RNA. TCR beta CDR3 was amplified by immunoSEQ covering 54 Vbeta and 13 Jbeta. TCRdb re-called the immunoSEQ multiplex PCR reads with MiXCR, one entry per CDR3 protein. The data hold 95,000 to 150,000 distinct CDR3 sequences, with over 95% observed a single time. Sequencing of TCR beta, carried out with a high-throughput approach, was applied to CD8+ and CD4+ T cells from the blood. The V and J ends lost 0 bases and 4 bases respectively, with 9 bases between them. The CDR3 totals 13 residues. Germline V CDR1 and CDR2: DFQATT, SNEGSKA (reference sequence).

The material sequenced was CD4+ T cells from PBMCs. The V call is TRBV20-1, the J call TRBJ1-2; a possible D gene is TRBD1 (5 bases). The sequence was collected from a human donor with Susac syndrome. CDR3 protein: CSARDGQGYGYTF. CDR3 DNA: TGCAGTGCTAGAGATGGGCAGGGCTATGGCTACACCTTC.